This entry features one TCR beta chain sequence. Trimming left V 3 bases short and J 5 bases short, with 10 bases between. The CDR3 loop spans 13 amino acids. The germline CDR1 and CDR2 sequences are KGHSH and LQKENI. Only in-frame clones appear in the TCRdb table, and some are missing; sequencing was by immunoSEQ multiplex PCR. The sample includes 80,000 or so clones, around 84% of them seen just once. The sample comes from a study of blood T cell repertoires in COVID-19. Overall study context: PBMCs, B-cell-depleted T cells, or T cells were the source of the cDNA or gDNA that made up the material.

The TCR originated in a man aged 55 to 70 with COVID-19, enrolled during active disease. V is TRBV18 and J is TRBJ2-5; possible D gene TRBD1, 5 bases. Sequencing was done on a sample of peripheral blood. The CDR3 sequence: CASSPQNRETQYF. The CDR3 coding sequence is TGTGCCAGCTCACCCCAGAACAGGGAGACCCAGTACTTC.